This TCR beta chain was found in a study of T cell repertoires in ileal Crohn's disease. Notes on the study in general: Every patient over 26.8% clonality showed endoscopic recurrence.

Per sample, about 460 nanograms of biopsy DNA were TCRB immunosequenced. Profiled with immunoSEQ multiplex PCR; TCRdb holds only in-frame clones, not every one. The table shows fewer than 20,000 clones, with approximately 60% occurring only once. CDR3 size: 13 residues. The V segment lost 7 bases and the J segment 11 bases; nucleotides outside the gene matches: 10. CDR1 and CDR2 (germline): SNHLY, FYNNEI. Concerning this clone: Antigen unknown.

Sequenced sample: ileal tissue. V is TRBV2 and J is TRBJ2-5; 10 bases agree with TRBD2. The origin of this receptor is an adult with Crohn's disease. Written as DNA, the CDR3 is TGTGCCAGCACCAGGACTAGCGGAGATGAGCAGTACTTC. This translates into CASTRTSGDEQYF.